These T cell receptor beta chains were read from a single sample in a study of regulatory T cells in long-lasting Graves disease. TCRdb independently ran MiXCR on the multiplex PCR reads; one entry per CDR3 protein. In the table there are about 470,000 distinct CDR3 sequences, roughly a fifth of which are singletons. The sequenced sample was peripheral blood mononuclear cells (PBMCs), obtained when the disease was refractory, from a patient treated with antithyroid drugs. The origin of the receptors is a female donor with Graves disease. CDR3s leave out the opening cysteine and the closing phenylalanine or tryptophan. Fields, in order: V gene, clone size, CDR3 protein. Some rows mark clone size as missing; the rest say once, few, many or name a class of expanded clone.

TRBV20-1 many SATRDNYNSPLH
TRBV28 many ASSLEGERGYT
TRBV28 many ASSPGQPEAF
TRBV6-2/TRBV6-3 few ASSYGGQGRDEQY
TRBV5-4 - ASSLEGWMGETQY
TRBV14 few ASSRSLGSYEQY
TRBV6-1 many ASSRDSTNQPQH
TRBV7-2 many ASSSQGLNTEAF
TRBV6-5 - ASSYGYSYNEQF
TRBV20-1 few SARDMQGSGNTIY
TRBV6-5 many ASSYSGGHSYEQY
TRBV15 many ATSRDFGEQY
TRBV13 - ASSGRDSPLH
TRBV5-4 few ASKDSHGYT
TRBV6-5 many ASSYTPTPLNTEAF
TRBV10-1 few ASSANRGQGAF
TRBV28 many ASSLAGGEGYT
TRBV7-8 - ASSLVGHYTEAF
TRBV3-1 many ASSQGGQDYGYT
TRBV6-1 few ASSLGGLAPLH
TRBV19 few ASSITDTGYGGYT
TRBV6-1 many ASRPSGGLLGQPQH
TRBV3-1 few ASRKGVETQY